The rows below give T cell receptor beta chains drawn from one sample of a study of OX40 agonist ivuxolimab in advanced cancers. Sequencing used immunoSEQ multiplex PCR; TCRdb keeps in-frame clones, though not all of them. The sample yields fewer than 30,000 clones, roughly 80% seen once. The sample in question was CD4+ or CD8+ T cells sorted from blood, obtained in a trial of the OX40 agonist ivuxolimab. The receptor source for this set is an adult with an advanced solid tumor such as melanoma, head and neck, liver or kidney cancer. Each CDR3 is given without its conserved first and last residue.

len: 11
v_gene: TRBV7-9
CDR3aa: ASIGALRETQY

len: 12
v_gene: TRBV7-2
CDR3aa: ASSLLQGKYEQY

len: 12
v_gene: TRBV11-2
CDR3aa: ASSPGTGYSPLH

len: 10
v_gene: TRBV11-2
CDR3aa: ASSSLWDEQY

len: 12
v_gene: TRBV5-4
CDR3aa: ASSTTGVYYGYT

len: 13
v_gene: TRBV9
CDR3aa: ASSPGTANTGELF

len: 11
v_gene: TRBV5-1
CDR3aa: ASNLPGGTEAF

len: 17
v_gene: TRBV4-2
CDR3aa: ASSQEGVRVTLSGNTIY

len: 12
v_gene: TRBV7-8
CDR3aa: ASSLARHMSEAF

len: 12
v_gene: TRBV10-1
CDR3aa: ASSAGPIQETQY

len: 15
v_gene: TRBV9
CDR3aa: ASSASLSGSSYNEQF

len: 14
v_gene: TRBV2
CDR3aa: ASNAGSGGVEETQY

len: 12
v_gene: TRBV2
CDR3aa: ARLAGGPTGELF

len: 12
v_gene: TRBV5-1
CDR3aa: ASSLGGGEYTQY

len: 9
v_gene: TRBV5-5
CDR3aa: ASRGMAEAF

len: 13
v_gene: TRBV7-9
CDR3aa: ASSLVGGTDTEAF

len: 12
v_gene: TRBV30
CDR3aa: AWSTGTANTEAF

len: 14
v_gene: TRBV14
CDR3aa: ASSQFLGPPGNTIY

len: 12
v_gene: TRBV4-1
CDR3aa: ASSQGTGTYEQY

len: 11
v_gene: TRBV7-3
CDR3aa: ASSDGGTDTQY

len: 11
v_gene: TRBV27
CDR3aa: ASSLTGETEAF

len: 12
v_gene: TRBV5-1
CDR3aa: ASSYVGHWTEAF

len: 12
v_gene: TRBV7-9
CDR3aa: ASSLPGDYNEQF

len: 14
v_gene: TRBV28
CDR3aa: ASSSIGTGEGETQY

len: 15
v_gene: TRBV11-1
CDR3aa: ASSLGYGTATNEKLF

len: 14
v_gene: TRBV5-6
CDR3aa: ASSPSVGLDSYEQY

len: 15
v_gene: TRBV13
CDR3aa: ASSLMSGGNRDTEAF

len: 12
v_gene: TRBV4-1
CDR3aa: ASSQRGQNTEAF

len: 11
v_gene: TRBV5-1
CDR3aa: ASSWGVEDGYT

len: 12
v_gene: TRBV27
CDR3aa: ASSPRVSQDEQF

len: 14
v_gene: TRBV7-9
CDR3aa: ASSWGTVQGATEAF

len: 13
v_gene: TRBV13
CDR3aa: ASSTRTGEGEKLF

len: 12
v_gene: TRBV5-1
CDR3aa: ASSLTGREETQY

len: 13
v_gene: TRBV19
CDR3aa: ASSMGHRGSYEQY

len: 19
v_gene: TRBV4-1
CDR3aa: ASSQESPPPGGLYGANVLT

len: 8
v_gene: TRBV5-8
CDR3aa: ASSFSPQY

len: 12
v_gene: TRBV6-5
CDR3aa: ASSYGLLNTEAF